This record looks at one T cell receptor (beta chain) sequence and its context. Its antigen is as yet unknown. The primer mix had 60 Vbeta and 13 Jbeta primers. TCRdb keeps only in-frame clones here, not all; method: immunoSEQ multiplex PCR. The sample yields around 150,000 clones, almost 80% seen once. The data originate from a study of cytomegalovirus exposure and HLA in healthy donors. Study as a whole: Roughly 170 million T cells yielded around 120 million unique TCR beta sequences in earlier analysis.

Overall study findings and caveats: Sequence variants that were highly shared formed a cluster that was likely a sequencing artifact. It was shown in a later analysis that HLA-associated TCR beta chains were more clonally expanded than other, equally common chains.

The sample comprised PBMCs. This TCR was sampled from a man aged 18 to 35 in good health and CMV-seropositive.

As DNA, the CDR3 is TGCGCCAGCAGCTGGGGCAGGGTGGGAGAGACCCAGTACTTC. Residues: CASSWGRVGETQYF. This chain joins TRBV5-1 and TRBJ2-5; possibly TRBD1 for D (5 bases). The CDR3 has 14 amino acids. Germline loops: CDR1 SGHRS, CDR2 YFSETQ. Trimming stripped 3 bases from V and 4 bases from J, with 13 bases between.